The 28 T cell receptor beta chains below all came from one sample that was sequenced in a study of blood T cell repertoires in COVID-19. Data came from immunoSEQ multiplex PCR; TCRdb stores just in-frame clones and leaves some out. The sample contains about 38,000 clones, roughly 80% of which appear only once. The source material was peripheral blood. These receptors originate from a man between 60 and 75 years old with COVID-19, enrolled during active disease.

This clone occurred a few times. The chain joins TRBV19 to TRBJ1-5; 9 nucleotides match TRBD1. Germline lookup yields CDR1 LNHDA and CDR2 SQIVND (reference sequence). There are 14 residues in the CDR3. After removal of 8 bases from V and 7 bases from J, the junction contained 9 bases not matched to a gene. As DNA, the CDR3 is TGTGCCAGTTATAACAGGGGGCAAGGGCAGCCCCAGCATTTT. Protein: CASYNRGQGQPQHF.

The V and J genes are TRBV7-9 and TRBJ2-3; D may be TRBD2 (5 bases). The V gene's germline CDR1 is SEHNR and CDR2 FQNEAQ (reference sequence). With 5 bases removed from V and 2 bases from J, the gap between germline ends came to 17 bases. CDR3 length: 16 residues. CDR3 DNA sequence: TGTGCCAGCAGCCAGGCATCTAGAGGACTCACAGATACGCAGTATTTT. The encoded protein is CASSQASRGLTDTQYF.

V is TRBV28 and J is TRBJ1-2; 7 bases map to TRBD1. Per the germline V gene, CDR1 is MDHEN and CDR2 is SYDVKM. V trimming: 7 bases; J trimming: 4 bases; junction bases outside the gene matches: 12. This CDR3 contains 15 residues. The CDR3 sequence is CASTRGQDLTYGYTF. CDR3 bases: TGTGCCAGCACCCGAGGACAGGACCTTACCTATGGCTACACCTTC.

The gene calls are TRBV24-1 and TRBJ1-4; 10 bases are a match to TRBD1. Germline assignment: CDR1 KGHDR and CDR2 SFDVKD. V shed 4 bases and J 8 bases; nucleotides not matched to a gene: 6. CDR3 length: 15 residues. The CDR3 spells CATSDMTGGQEKLFF. Written as DNA, the CDR3 is TGTGCCACCAGTGACATGACAGGGGGCCAGGAAAAACTGTTTTTT.

This chain connects TRBV5-4 to TRBJ2-1; the match to TRBD1 covers 9 bases. Germline V gives CDR1 SGHNT, CDR2 YYREEE (reference sequence). After removal of 4 bases from V and 5 bases from J, the junction contained 7 bases not matched to a gene. The CDR3 sequence is 15 residues long. CDR3 region: CASSPSWDRDNEQFF. DNA of the CDR3: TGTGCCAGCAGCCCTTCTTGGGACAGGGACAATGAGCAGTTCTTC.

The chain employs TRBV5-4 and TRBJ1-2; maybe TRBD1 (6 bases). V lost 4 bases and J lost 8, with 15 bases in between. Germline CDR1 SGHNT, CDR2 YYREEE (reference sequence). This CDR3 spans 13 amino acids. In DNA form, the CDR3 reads TGTGCCAGCAGCCGAACAGGGAGCCGGGGCTACACCTTC. It encodes CASSRTGSRGYTF.

The chain combines TRBV30 with TRBJ2-6, with a weak D call TRBD1 (6 bases). This CDR3 has 15 amino acids. The V gene lost 3 bases and the J gene lost 0 bases, with 9 bases spanning the gap. The germline V gene has CDR1 GTSNPN and CDR2 SVGIG (reference sequence). The CDR3 DNA follows: TGTGCCTGGAGCGCAGGGGTCTCTGGGGCCAACGTCCTGACTTTC. The encoded protein is CAWSAGVSGANVLTF.

This chain connects TRBV7-2 to TRBJ1-1, with D possibly being TRBD1 (5 bases). Trimming left V 1 base short and J 1 base short, with 10 bases between. The germline V gene encodes CDR1 SGHTA and CDR2 FQGNSA. The CDR3 runs 15 residues. CDR3 nucleotides: TGTGCCAGCAGCTTAGAGGCAACAGGGAACACTGAAGCTTTCTTT. It encodes CASSLEATGNTEAFF. Complete variable domain (other parts from reference TRBV7-2 and TRBJ1-1): GAGVSQSPSNKVTEKGKDVELRCDPISGHTALYWYRQSLGQGLEFLIYFQGNSAPDKSGLPSDRFSAERTGGSVSTLTIQRTQQEDSAVYLCASSLEATGNTEAFFGQGTRLTVV.

This clone occurred a few times. The gene calls are TRBV6-5 and TRBJ2-1; 9 bases agree with TRBD2. The V segment lost 5 bases and the J segment 4 bases; nucleotides outside the gene matches: 3. This CDR3 region has 14 residues. CDR1 and CDR2 (germline): MNHEY, SVGAGI. The CDR3 region is CASSMTSGYNEQFF. DNA for the CDR3: TGTGCCAGCAGTATGACTAGCGGATACAATGAGCAGTTCTTC.

This sequence joins TRBV5-6 and TRBJ1-3; no reliable D call. Trimming stripped 4 bases from V and 3 bases from J, with 20 bases between. Germline CDR1 is SGHDT and CDR2 is YYEEEE. The CDR3 has 17 amino acids. CDR3 sequence: CASSQRHLAWVGNTIYF. CDR3 coding DNA: TGTGCCAGCAGCCAAAGACATCTTGCTTGGGTTGGAAACACCATATATTTT.

This clone has a handful of counts. The chain has TRBV12-3 or TRBV12-4 and TRBJ1-1; no firm D call. The CDR3 covers 12 residues. Trimming took off 3 bases at V and 4 bases at J, with 6 bases between the two ends. The CDR3 spells CASSFRSTEAFF. CDR3 nucleotide sequence: TGTGCCAGCAGTTTCCGGAGCACTGAAGCTTTCTTT.

V gene TRBV6-5 combines with J gene TRBJ1-2; 7 bases agree with TRBD1. The CDR3 spans 13 residues. CDR1 is MNHEY and CDR2 is SVGAGI in the germline V gene. Trimming removed 5 bases from V and 4 bases from J; junction bases left unmatched: 4. The CDR3 region has the DNA TGTGCCAGCAGTCGGGACAGCGTCTATGGCTACACCTTC. Protein product: CASSRDSVYGYTF.

This chain connects TRBV5-1 to TRBJ1-2; 7 positions match TRBD1. The CDR3 contains 13 residues. Germline assignment: CDR1 SGHRS and CDR2 YFSETQ. Unmatched junction bases numbered 2, after V lost 0 bases and J lost 6 bases. The chain's CDR3 is CASSLAGTDGYTF. The CDR3 region has the DNA TGCGCCAGCAGCTTGGCCGGGACAGATGGCTACACCTTC.

This chain connects TRBV10-2 to TRBJ2-7, with 13 bases that match TRBD2. Trimming removed 8 bases from V and 3 bases from J; junction bases left unmatched: 13. This CDR3 is 17 amino acids long. Germline CDR1 WSHSY, CDR2 SAAADI. DNA of the CDR3: TGCGCCAGCCGCGGACTAGCGGGAGCGGAGGGCAGCTACGAGCAGTACTTC. This sequence encodes CASRGLAGAEGSYEQYF.

This chain uses TRBV15 with TRBJ1-1, with D possibly TRBD1 on 5 matching bases. V was trimmed by 0 bases and J by 2 bases, leaving 10 bases between them. The CDR3 runs to 15 residues. The V gene's germline CDR1 is LNHNV and CDR2 YYDKDF (reference sequence). The CDR3 sequence is CATSRDARVNTEAFF. CDR3 nucleotides: TGTGCCACCAGCAGAGATGCCAGGGTAAACACTGAAGCTTTCTTT.

The V gene is TRBV7-6, the J gene TRBJ1-1; 11 nucleotides line up with TRBD1. From germline, CDR1 is SGHVS and CDR2 FNYEAQ. The CDR3 extends over 15 amino acids. V gave up 4 bases and J gave up 3 bases; unmatched junction bases: 4. CDR3 nucleotides: TGTGCCAGCAGCTCGGACAGGGGGCTGTACACTGAAGCTTTCTTT. Translating gives CASSSDRGLYTEAFF. Combining the CDR3 with reference TRBV7-6 and TRBJ1-1 gives the whole variable domain GAGVSQSPRYKVTKRGQDVALRCDPISGHVSLYWYRQALGQGPEFLTYFNYEAQQDKSGLPNDRFSAERPEGSISTLTIQRTEQRDSAMYRCASSSDRGLYTEAFFGQGTRLTVV.

The J gene is TRBJ2-1, the V gene TRBV24-1; D is perhaps TRBD2 (5 bases). CDR1 KGHDR and CDR2 SFDVKD come from the germline V gene. Trimming shortened V by 7 bases and J by 7 bases, and 7 bases separated the two germline ends. CDR3 length: 11 amino acids. CDR3 in amino acids: CATSRRNEQFF. In DNA form, the CDR3 reads TGTGCCACCAGCAGGAGGAATGAGCAGTTCTTC.

V usage is TRBV27 and J usage is TRBJ1-1; tentatively, D is TRBD1 (5 bases). Germline V CDR1 and CDR2: MNHEY, SMNVEV (reference sequence). The germline V and J ends were trimmed by 2 bases and 5 bases, with 12 bases remaining between them. CDR3 length: 14 amino acids. The CDR3 sequence is CASSLGLGGTEAFF. The DNA for the CDR3 is TGTGCCAGCAGTTTAGGTTTGGGGGGAACTGAAGCTTTCTTT.

CDR3 sequence reads: CASSRRTGGYTF. The CDR3 bases are TGCGCCAGCAGCCGCCGGACAGGCGGCTACACCTTC. V usage is TRBV4-1 and J usage is TRBJ1-2; 7 bases agree with TRBD1. Germline V gives CDR1 MGHRA, CDR2 YSYEKL. The V gene end was trimmed by 4 bases and the J gene end by 8 bases; junction bases not matched to a gene: 4. The CDR3 covers 12 residues.

The V call is TRBV7-2, the J call TRBJ1-2, with TRBD1 matching over 8 bases. There are 12 residues in the CDR3. After removal of 5 bases from V and 7 bases from J, the junction contained 3 bases not matched to a gene. The germline CDR1 and CDR2 sequences are SGHTA and FQGNSA. The CDR3 bases are TGTGCCAGCAGCGCAGGGGGCTTTGGCTACACCTTC. Translating it yields CASSAGGFGYTF.

This clone was observed a handful of times. CDR3: CASSVDSGHSYEQYF. CDR3 coding DNA: TGTGCCAGCAGCGTGGACAGCGGCCACTCCTACGAGCAGTACTTC. The chain carries TRBV7-8 and TRBJ2-7; perhaps TRBD1 as D (6 bases). Germline V gene data show CDR1 as SGHVS and CDR2 as FQNEAQ. The V and J ends lost 5 bases and 0 bases respectively, with 14 bases between them. The length of the CDR3 is 15 residues.

The genes are TRBV27 and TRBJ1-1; D is unclear. CDR3 size: 15 residues. CDR1 and CDR2 from the germline V gene are MNHEY and SMNVEV (reference sequence). The ends were cut back, 5 bases at V and 2 bases at J, with 15 bases in the middle. The CDR3 bases are TGTGCCAGCAGTAGTCCGGCGGGAGGAAACACTGAAGCTTTCTTT. Translated: CASSSPAGGNTEAFF.

The chain combines TRBV12-3 or TRBV12-4 with TRBJ1-1, with D unclear. The CDR3 extends over 11 amino acids. Between the trimmed V and J ends, which lost 6 bases and 7 bases, there was a span of 9 bases. The CDR3 region has the DNA TGTGCCAGCAGCGGGAGGGTTGAAGCTTTCTTT. It encodes CASSGRVEAFF.

This clone is a singleton in its sample. This sequence joins TRBV7-9 and TRBJ2-2; D is ambiguous. V was cut by 2 bases and J by 0 bases, with 4 bases left in between. CDR1 and CDR2 (germline): SEHNR, FQNEAQ (reference sequence). The CDR3 has 14 residues. The CDR3 is CASSLSTNTGELFF. CDR3 nucleotides: TGTGCCAGCAGCTTATCCACGAACACCGGGGAGCTGTTTTTT.

V usage is TRBV5-1 and J usage is TRBJ1-5, with 7 positions matching TRBD1. V lost 0 bases to trimming and J lost 2 bases; unmatched junction nucleotides: 2. Germline V CDR1 and CDR2: SGHRS, YFSETQ. This CDR3 is built from 15 residues. The CDR3 loop reads CASSLGDSGNQPQHF. In DNA form, the CDR3 reads TGCGCCAGCAGCTTGGGGGACAGTGGCAATCAGCCCCAGCATTTT.

V is TRBV27 and J is TRBJ1-6; D unclear. The CDR3 covers 15 residues. The V gene's germline CDR1 is MNHEY and CDR2 SMNVEV (reference sequence). Trimming took 7 bases from V and 5 from J, leaving 15 bases between them. The CDR3 reads CASTSFGGNNSPLHF. The DNA of the CDR3 is TGTGCCAGCACTTCCTTTGGAGGGAATAATTCACCCCTCCACTTT.

V and J are TRBV11-2 and TRBJ1-4; no firm D call. The V and J ends lost 5 bases and 4 bases respectively, with 14 bases between them. The CDR3 has 15 amino acids. Per the germline V gene, CDR1 is SGHAT and CDR2 is FQNNGV. The CDR3 DNA sequence: TGTGCCAGCAGCCTCATGGGAGGTCGTAATGAAAAACTGTTTTTT. Residues: CASSLMGGRNEKLFF.

The rearrangement joins TRBV27 to TRBJ1-6; D may be TRBD1 (6 bases). Deletions cut 6 bases from V and 7 bases from J, with 13 bases between. Germline V gene sequence: CDR1 MNHEY, CDR2 SMNVEV (reference sequence). The CDR3 is made up of 14 amino acids. CDR3 DNA sequence: TGTGCCAGCAGGCAGGGGATCGGGAATTCACCCCTCCACTTT. It is translated as CASRQGIGNSPLHF.